The 26 T cell receptor beta chains reported below all come from one sample, sequenced in a study of shared clonotypes between healthy human individuals. Clones were read by immunoSEQ multiplex PCR, and TCRdb kept only the in-frame ones, dropping some. The table records some 650,000 clones, approximately 97% of them present only once. Sequencing was carried out using naive CD4+ T cells sorted from blood. Subset defined: CD45RA+ positively selected. These receptors came from a woman between 25 and 40 years old in good health.

The gene calls are TRBV6-1 and TRBJ2-5, with 10 bases fitting TRBD1. The CDR3 has 17 residues. V lost 4 bases and J lost 1; bases outside the gene matches: 9. Germline lookup yields CDR1 MNHNS and CDR2 SASEGT. CDR3 sequence (DNA): TGTGCCAGCAGTGCCCCTTACCGGGACAGGGGCCAAGAGACCCAGTACTTC. Residues: CASSAPYRDRGQETQYF.

CDR3 DNA: TGCGCCAGCAGCTTGGAACGGGGCCGCACTAGCACAGATACGCAGTATTTT. Its protein product is CASSLERGRTSTDTQYF. The genes are TRBV5-1 and TRBJ2-3; D could derive from TRBD1 or TRBD2 (5 bases each). V dropped 0 bases and J dropped 0 bases, with 14 bases sitting between them. Per the germline V gene, CDR1 is SGHRS and CDR2 is YFSETQ. The CDR3 covers 17 residues.

As to this clone: The same CDR3 arises from other DNA sequences in this sample as well. The gene calls are TRBV6-5 and TRBJ1-3, with 9 bases that match TRBD1. The junction had 7 bases not matched to a gene; V was cut back by 6 bases and J by 4 bases. CDR3 length equals 15 residues. In germline, CDR1 is MNHEY, CDR2 SVGAGI. CDR3 amino acids: CASSRTGARGNTIYF. The CDR3 DNA reads as TGTGCCAGCAGCAGGACAGGGGCGCGGGGAAACACCATATATTTT.

The chain uses TRBV6-1 and TRBJ2-1; 8 bases map to TRBD1. Germline V gene sequence: CDR1 MNHNS, CDR2 SASEGT. Losses at the gene ends were 5 bases for V and 9 bases for J; bases not matched to a gene: 12. CDR3 length: 15 amino acids. The CDR3 nucleotides read TGTGCCAGCAGTAAACGACAGGGGAGTATGGGTGAGCAGTTCTTC. Encoded protein: CASSKRQGSMGEQFF.

The V gene is TRBV25-1, the J gene TRBJ2-7, with 11 nucleotides matching TRBD2. This CDR3 region has 15 residues. V lost 3 bases and J lost 3; bases outside the gene matches: 4. Germline lookup yields CDR1 MGHDK and CDR2 SYGVNS. CDR3 sequence: CASSEGLADNYEQYF. The CDR3 nucleotides are TGTGCCAGCAGTGAGGGACTAGCGGACAACTACGAGCAGTACTTC.

The chain employs TRBV6-5 and TRBJ1-5, with a weak D call TRBD1 (6 bases). The CDR3 loop spans 14 amino acids. With 3 bases removed from V and 5 bases from J, the gap between germline ends came to 11 bases. Germline CDR1 and CDR2: MNHEY and SVGAGI. The CDR3 nucleotides are TGTGCCAGCAGTTATGCGGGGGGCCATCAGCCCCAGCATTTT. Protein product: CASSYAGGHQPQHF.

The chain combines TRBV14 with TRBJ1-3; D call uncertain. Trimming left V 1 base short and J 1 base short, with 5 bases between. Germline lookup yields CDR1 SGHDN and CDR2 FVKESK. The CDR3 sequence is 14 residues long. CDR3 protein: CASSQALSGNTIYF. DNA of the CDR3: TGTGCCAGCAGCCAAGCACTTTCTGGAAACACCATATATTTT.

The CDR3 loop is CASSWDRNQPQHF. CDR3 nucleotide sequence: TGTGCCAGCAGCTGGGACCGCAATCAGCCCCAGCATTTT. This chain links TRBV7-9 with TRBJ1-5; D is possibly TRBD1 (5 bases). Germline loops: CDR1 SEHNR, CDR2 FQNEAQ (reference sequence). The V and J ends lost 4 bases and 2 bases respectively, with 6 bases between them. CDR3 length: 13 residues.

The chain uses TRBV7-8 and TRBJ2-5, with D possibly called TRBD1 or TRBD2 (5 bases each). The CDR3 length is 16 residues. Germline V gene lookup returns CDR1 SGHVS and CDR2 FQNEAQ. Trimming removed 5 bases at V and 6 bases at J, with 22 bases between. The CDR3 bases are TGTGCCAGCAGCCCTTCTAGGGACCAGCCTGGAAAGACCCAGTACTTC. Translation: CASSPSRDQPGKTQYF.

This chain uses TRBV27 with TRBJ2-7, with D hard to call. V was cut by 2 bases and J by 0 bases, with 11 bases left in between. CDR3 length: 15 residues. Germline V gives CDR1 MNHEY, CDR2 SMNVEV (reference sequence). CDR3 nucleotide sequence: TGTGCCAGCAGTTTAATAGGAACCAGCTCCTACGAGCAGTACTTC. Its translation: CASSLIGTSSYEQYF.

The chain couples TRBV27 to TRBJ2-7; D not certain. This CDR3 comprises 14 residues. Trimming removed 4 bases from V and 7 bases from J, with 17 bases in between. Germline V gives CDR1 MNHEY, CDR2 SMNVEV (reference sequence). In DNA, the CDR3 is TGTGCCAGCAGTTCGACCCCCCTCTCTGGAGAGCAGTACTTC. This translates into CASSSTPLSGEQYF.

This chain uses TRBV28 with TRBJ2-7; 9 bases match TRBD2. Trimming took 5 bases from V and 1 from J; bases not matched to a gene: 9. CDR1 and CDR2 from the germline V gene are MDHEN and SYDVKM. This CDR3 comprises 16 residues. CDR3 DNA sequence: TGTGCCAGCAGTCCTAGCGGGACTGGGCCTTCCTACGAGCAGTACTTC. It encodes CASSPSGTGPSYEQYF. The entire variable domain, with the rest obtained from reference TRBV28 and TRBJ2-7, is as follows: DVKVTQSSRYLVKRTGEKVFLECVQDMDHENMFWYRQDPGLGLRLIYFSYDVKMKEKGDIPEGYSVSREKKERFSLILESASTNQTSMYLCASSPSGTGPSYEQYFGPGTRLTVT.

The chain couples TRBV28 to TRBJ2-7; tentatively, D is TRBD1 or TRBD2 (5 bases each). The germline V gene has CDR1 MDHEN and CDR2 SYDVKM. This CDR3 region has 14 residues. V shed 7 bases and J shed 4 bases, with 17 bases lying between them. The CDR3 is CASTIRGPIYEQYF. CDR3 sequence (DNA): TGTGCCAGCACCATACGGGGACCAATTTACGAGCAGTACTTC. The full variable domain, rest sourced from reference TRBV28 and TRBJ2-7, is DVKVTQSSRYLVKRTGEKVFLECVQDMDHENMFWYRQDPGLGLRLIYFSYDVKMKEKGDIPEGYSVSREKKERFSLILESASTNQTSMYLCASTIRGPIYEQYFGPGTRLTVT.

The gene calls are TRBV5-1 and TRBJ2-7, with 8 bases that match TRBD2. Germline V gene data show CDR1 as SGHRS and CDR2 as YFSETQ. The V and J ends lost 4 bases and 3 bases, in that order; junction bases with no gene match: 9. CDR3 size: 15 residues. The chain's CDR3 is CASSVSSGSNYEQYF. CDR3 bases: TGCGCCAGCAGCGTTTCTAGCGGGTCAAACTACGAGCAGTACTTC.

The gene calls are TRBV7-6 and TRBJ2-7; D is unresolved. The germline gives CDR1 SGHVS, CDR2 FNYEAQ. The length of the CDR3 is 18 residues. Trimming left V 5 bases short and J 9 bases short, with 32 bases between. CDR3 DNA sequence: TGTGCCAGCAGCCCTCTGGATATGGGCAGTAGGCCCTCTTTTGTGCAGTACTTC. Residues: CASSPLDMGSRPSFVQYF.

This rearrangement joins TRBV11-2 to TRBJ2-3, with 7 bases fitting TRBD2. The CDR3 is 15 amino acids. Trimming took 4 bases from V and 4 from J; bases not matched to a gene: 8. Looked up from germline, CDR1 is SGHAT and CDR2 is FQNNGV. CDR3 sequence reads: CASSSRREPADTQYF. CDR3 bases: TGTGCCAGCAGCTCACGGCGGGAGCCTGCAGATACGCAGTATTTT.

The chain couples TRBV10-3 to TRBJ1-1, with a weak D call TRBD1 (5 bases). Germline V lookup: CDR1 ENHRY, CDR2 SYGVKD. This CDR3 comprises 15 residues. V was cut by 3 bases and J by 4 bases, with 15 bases left in between. Written as DNA, the CDR3 is TGTGCCATCAGTGATCGCGCAGGGAGGGGCACTGAAGCTTTCTTT. Its translation: CAISDRAGRGTEAFF.

The chain recombines TRBV2 with TRBJ1-5, with D tentatively TRBD1 (6 bases). The germline V gene has CDR1 SNHLY and CDR2 FYNNEI. The CDR3 extends over 14 amino acids. V dropped 5 bases and J dropped 1 base, with 9 bases sitting between them. CDR3 nucleotides: TGTGCCAGCAGTTACAGGGTGAGCAATCAGCCCCAGCATTTT. Translating it yields CASSYRVSNQPQHF. Variable domain in full (rest from reference TRBV2 and TRBJ1-5): EPEVTQTPSHQVTQMGQEVILRCVPISNHLYFYWYRQILGQKVEFLVSFYNNEISEKSEIFDDQFSVERPDGSNFTLKIRSTKLEDSAMYFCASSYRVSNQPQHFGDGTRLSIL.

The V gene is TRBV28, the J gene TRBJ1-1; D possibly corresponds to TRBD1 (6 bases). The ends were cut back, 5 bases at V and 5 bases at J, with 12 bases in the middle. The CDR3 is 13 residues long. From germline, CDR1 is MDHEN and CDR2 SYDVKM. The CDR3 loop is CASSNPRGTEAFF. The CDR3 DNA sequence: TGTGCCAGCAGTAACCCGAGGGGGACTGAAGCTTTCTTT.

The chain uses TRBV6-4 and TRBJ1-1; TRBD1 agrees at 11 bases. Looked up from germline, CDR1 is MRHNA and CDR2 is SNTAGT. Trimming cost V 6 bases and J 4 bases; bases outside gene matches: 7. This CDR3 has 15 residues. The CDR3 here is CASRRTGGGGTEAFF. The DNA for the CDR3 is TGTGCCAGCAGAAGGACAGGGGGCGGAGGCACTGAAGCTTTCTTT.

CDR3 sequence (DNA): TGTGCCAGCAGTGAATTTCCGAACAGGGCCCAAAATGAAAAACTGTTTTTT. It specifies CASSEFPNRAQNEKLFF. The V gene is TRBV25-1, the J gene TRBJ1-4; TRBD1 is a possible D gene (6 bases). V dropped 1 base and J dropped 5 bases, with 17 bases sitting between them. This CDR3 comprises 17 residues. The germline gives CDR1 MGHDK, CDR2 SYGVNS.

The chain employs TRBV11-2 and TRBJ1-1, with TRBD1 as a possible D gene (6 bases). With 2 bases removed from V and 4 bases from J, the gap between germline ends came to 14 bases. Germline-derived CDR1 and CDR2 are SGHAT and FQNNGV. The CDR3 spans 15 residues. In DNA form, the CDR3 reads TGTGCCAGCAGCTTAATCGGGGGGCTTGGCACTGAAGCTTTCTTT. Protein sequence: CASSLIGGLGTEAFF.

V is TRBV28 and J is TRBJ1-3; D not resolved. Trimming took 4 bases from V and 0 from J, leaving 10 bases between them. The CDR3 contains 15 residues. The germline V gene has CDR1 MDHEN and CDR2 SYDVKM. This CDR3 reads CASSSTSRSGNTIYF. The CDR3 DNA follows: TGTGCCAGCAGTTCGACATCTCGCTCTGGAAACACCATATATTTT.

As to this clone: The identical CDR3 is also encoded by other nucleotide sequences in the sample. V gene TRBV6-5 combines with J gene TRBJ1-1; D unresolved. V was trimmed by 0 bases and J by 1 base, leaving 6 bases between them. This CDR3 comprises 14 residues. CDR1 and CDR2 from the germline V gene are MNHEY and SVGAGI. As DNA, the CDR3 is TGTGCCAGCAGTTACTCCCACAGGAACACTGAAGCTTTCTTT. It is translated as CASSYSHRNTEAFF.

The J gene is TRBJ2-1, the V gene TRBV29-1, with TRBD2 matching 8 bases. V lost 6 bases to trimming and J lost 9 bases; unmatched junction nucleotides: 7. CDR1 and CDR2 from the germline V gene are SQVTM and ANQGSEA. This CDR3 has 12 amino acids. The CDR3 here is CSVGTRFPEQFF. For the CDR3, the DNA is TGCAGCGTGGGGACTAGGTTTCCTGAGCAGTTCTTC.

The rearrangement uses TRBV7-2 and TRBJ2-1; D may correspond to TRBD1 or TRBD2 (5 bases each). In germline, CDR1 is SGHTA, CDR2 FQGNSA. V was pared by 3 bases and J by 2 bases, with 5 bases between. The CDR3 contains 13 residues. The CDR3 DNA sequence: TGTGCCAGCAGCTTGGGGGCCTACAATGAGCAGTTCTTC. It is translated as CASSLGAYNEQFF.